Below, one TCR beta chain is given with its context. The antigen is not known. Primers: 60 Vbeta forward and 13 Jbeta reverse. Sequenced by immunoSEQ multiplex PCR; TCRdb stores in-frame clones only, minus some. The sample has around 100,000 clones. Germline CDR1 and CDR2: SGHDT and YYEEEE. The CDR3 loop spans 14 amino acids. Trimming pared 3 bases from V and 9 bases from J, leaving 16 bases between. The entry originates in a study of cytomegalovirus exposure and HLA in healthy donors. Study-wide results and limits: Some V segments, TRBV6-2 and TRBV6-3 among them, were indistinguishable and were therefore excluded. A reported reduction in N-insertions relative to the roughly 700-donor mean was seen in an Asian-associated ancestry cluster in a later analysis. The sole available immune exposure information was CMV serostatus.

The source of this sequence is a man in his forties in good health and CMV-seropositive. The sequenced sample was PBMCs. V gene TRBV5-6 combines with J gene TRBJ2-1; maybe TRBD1 (6 bases). The CDR3 sequence: CASSSPNRESEQFF. The CDR3 DNA sequence: TGTGCCAGCAGCTCGCCCAACAGGGAGAGTGAGCAGTTCTTC.